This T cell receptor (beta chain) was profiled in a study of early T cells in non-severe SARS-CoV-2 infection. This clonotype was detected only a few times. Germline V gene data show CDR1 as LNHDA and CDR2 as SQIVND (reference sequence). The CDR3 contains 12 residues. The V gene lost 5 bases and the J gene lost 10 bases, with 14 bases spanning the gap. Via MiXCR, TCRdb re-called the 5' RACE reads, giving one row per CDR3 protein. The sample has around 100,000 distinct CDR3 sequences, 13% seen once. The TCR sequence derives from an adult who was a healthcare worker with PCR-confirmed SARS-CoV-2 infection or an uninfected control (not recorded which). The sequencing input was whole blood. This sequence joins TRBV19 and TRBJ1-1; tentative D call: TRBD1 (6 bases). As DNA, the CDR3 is TGTGCCAGTAGTCCCCGGGACAACCCAGCTTTCTTT. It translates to CASSPRDNPAFF.